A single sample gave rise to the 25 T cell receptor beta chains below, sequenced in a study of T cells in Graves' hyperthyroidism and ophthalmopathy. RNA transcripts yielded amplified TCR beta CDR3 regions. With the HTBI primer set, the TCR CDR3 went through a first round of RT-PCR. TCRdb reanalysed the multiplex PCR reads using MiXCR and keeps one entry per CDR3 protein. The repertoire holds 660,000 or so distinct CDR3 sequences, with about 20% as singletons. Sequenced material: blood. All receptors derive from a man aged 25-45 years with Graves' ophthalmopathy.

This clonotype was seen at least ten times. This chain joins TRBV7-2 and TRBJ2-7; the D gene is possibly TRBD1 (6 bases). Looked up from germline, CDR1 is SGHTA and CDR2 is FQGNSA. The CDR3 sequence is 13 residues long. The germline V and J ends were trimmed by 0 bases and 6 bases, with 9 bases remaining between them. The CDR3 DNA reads TGTGCCAGCAGCTTAGCGGACAGAGGCGAGCAGTACTTC. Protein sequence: CASSLADRGEQYF.

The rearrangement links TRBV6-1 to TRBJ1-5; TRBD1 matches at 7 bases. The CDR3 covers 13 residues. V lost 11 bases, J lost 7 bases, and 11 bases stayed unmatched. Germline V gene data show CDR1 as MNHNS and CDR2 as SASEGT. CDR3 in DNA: TGTGCCGGACAGGTGGCCTTGGGGCAGCCCCAGCATTTT. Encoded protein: CAGQVALGQPQHF.

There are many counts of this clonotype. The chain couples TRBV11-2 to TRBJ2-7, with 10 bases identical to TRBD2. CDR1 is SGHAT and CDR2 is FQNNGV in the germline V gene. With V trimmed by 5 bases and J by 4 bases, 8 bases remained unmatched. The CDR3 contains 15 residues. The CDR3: CASSTASGSLYEQYF. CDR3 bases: TGTGCCAGCAGCACCGCTAGCGGGAGTTTGTACGAGCAGTACTTC.

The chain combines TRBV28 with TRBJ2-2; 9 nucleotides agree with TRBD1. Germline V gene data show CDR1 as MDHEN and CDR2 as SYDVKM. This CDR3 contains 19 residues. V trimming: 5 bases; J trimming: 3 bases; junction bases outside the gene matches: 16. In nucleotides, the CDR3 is TGTGCCAGCAGTGACCTCCGGGGGGACAGGGTTTCGGACACCGGGGAGCTGTTTTTT. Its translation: CASSDLRGDRVSDTGELFF.

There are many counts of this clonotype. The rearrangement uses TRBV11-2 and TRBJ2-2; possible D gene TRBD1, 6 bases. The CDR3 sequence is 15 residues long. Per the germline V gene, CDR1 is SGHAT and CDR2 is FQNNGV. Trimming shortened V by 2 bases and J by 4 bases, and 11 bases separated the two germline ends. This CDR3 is CASSLRGLSTGELFF. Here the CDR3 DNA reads TGTGCCAGCAGCTTAAGGGGGTTGAGCACCGGGGAGCTGTTTTTT.

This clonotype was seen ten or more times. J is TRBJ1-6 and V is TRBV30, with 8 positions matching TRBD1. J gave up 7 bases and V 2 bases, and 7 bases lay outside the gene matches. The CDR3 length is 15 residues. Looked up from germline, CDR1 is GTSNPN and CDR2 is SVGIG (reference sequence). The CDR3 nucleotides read TGTGCCTGGAGTACAGGGGGATCATGGAATTCACCCCTCCACTTT. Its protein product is CAWSTGGSWNSPLHF.

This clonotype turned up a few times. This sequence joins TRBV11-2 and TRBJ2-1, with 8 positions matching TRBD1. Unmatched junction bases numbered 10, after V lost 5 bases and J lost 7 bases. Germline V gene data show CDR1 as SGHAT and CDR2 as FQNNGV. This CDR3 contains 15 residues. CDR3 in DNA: TGTGCCAGCAGCACCGGGACAGGTAGGGCGAATGAGCAGTTCTTC. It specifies CASSTGTGRANEQFF.

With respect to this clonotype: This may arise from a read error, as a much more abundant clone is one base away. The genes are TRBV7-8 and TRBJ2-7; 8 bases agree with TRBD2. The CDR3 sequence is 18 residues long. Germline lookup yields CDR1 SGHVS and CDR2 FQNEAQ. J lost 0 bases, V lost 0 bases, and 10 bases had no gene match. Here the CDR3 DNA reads TGTGCCAGCAGCTTAGCTCCGGGAGTCGGGAGGGGCTCCTACGAGCAGTACTTC. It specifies CASSLAPGVGRGSYEQYF.

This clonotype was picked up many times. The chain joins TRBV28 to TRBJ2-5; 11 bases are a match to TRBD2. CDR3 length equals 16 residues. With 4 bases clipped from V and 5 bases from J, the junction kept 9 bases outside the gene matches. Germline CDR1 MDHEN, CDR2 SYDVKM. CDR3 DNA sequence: TGTGCCAGCAGTTCAGCGACTAGCGGGATTGTGGAGACCCAGTACTTC. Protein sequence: CASSSATSGIVETQYF.

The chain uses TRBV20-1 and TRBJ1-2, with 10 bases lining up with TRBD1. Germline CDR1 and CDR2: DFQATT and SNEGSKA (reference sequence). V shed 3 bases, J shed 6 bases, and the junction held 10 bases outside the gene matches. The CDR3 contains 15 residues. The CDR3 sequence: CSASLRDRGLDGYTF. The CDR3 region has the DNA TGCAGTGCTAGTCTCCGGGACAGGGGATTGGATGGCTACACCTTC.

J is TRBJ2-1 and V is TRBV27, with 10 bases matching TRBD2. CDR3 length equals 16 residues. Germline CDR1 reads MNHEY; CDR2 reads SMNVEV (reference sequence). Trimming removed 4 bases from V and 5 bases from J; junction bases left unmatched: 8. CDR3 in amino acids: CASSSLAGGSNNEQFF. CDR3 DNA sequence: TGTGCCAGCAGTTCCTTAGCGGGAGGCTCTAACAATGAGCAGTTCTTC.

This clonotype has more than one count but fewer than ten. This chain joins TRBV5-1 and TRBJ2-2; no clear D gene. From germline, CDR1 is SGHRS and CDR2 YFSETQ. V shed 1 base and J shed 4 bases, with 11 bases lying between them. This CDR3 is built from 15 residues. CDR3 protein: CASSLSLDRTGELFF. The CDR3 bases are TGCGCCAGCAGCTTGTCGTTAGACCGCACCGGGGAGCTGTTTTTT.

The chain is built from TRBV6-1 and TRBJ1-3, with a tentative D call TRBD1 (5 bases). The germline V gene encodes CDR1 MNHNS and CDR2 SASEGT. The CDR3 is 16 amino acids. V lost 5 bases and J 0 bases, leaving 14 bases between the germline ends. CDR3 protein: CASSSMGRTSGNTIYF. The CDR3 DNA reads TGTGCCAGCAGTTCCATGGGACGGACCTCTGGAAACACCATATATTTT.

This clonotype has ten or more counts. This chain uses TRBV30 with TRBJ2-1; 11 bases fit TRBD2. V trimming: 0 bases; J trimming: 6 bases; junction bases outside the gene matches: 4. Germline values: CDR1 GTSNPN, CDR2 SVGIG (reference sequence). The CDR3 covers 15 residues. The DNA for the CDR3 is TGTGCCTGGAGTGTAGGGACTAGCGGCATCAATGAGCAGTTCTTC. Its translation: CAWSVGTSGINEQFF.

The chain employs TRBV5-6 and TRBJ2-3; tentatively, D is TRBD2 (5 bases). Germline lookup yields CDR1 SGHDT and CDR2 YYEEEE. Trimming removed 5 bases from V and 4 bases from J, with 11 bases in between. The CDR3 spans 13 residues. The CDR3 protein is CASRTAGPDTQYF. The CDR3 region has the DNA TGTGCCAGCAGGACGGCGGGTCCAGATACGCAGTATTTT.

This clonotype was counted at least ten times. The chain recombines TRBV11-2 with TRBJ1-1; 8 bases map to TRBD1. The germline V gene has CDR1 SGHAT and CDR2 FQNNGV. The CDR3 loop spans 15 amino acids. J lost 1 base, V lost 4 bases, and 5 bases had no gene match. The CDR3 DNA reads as TGTGCCAGCAGCTCTTGGACAGGGAGGAACACTGAAGCTTTCTTT. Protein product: CASSSWTGRNTEAFF.

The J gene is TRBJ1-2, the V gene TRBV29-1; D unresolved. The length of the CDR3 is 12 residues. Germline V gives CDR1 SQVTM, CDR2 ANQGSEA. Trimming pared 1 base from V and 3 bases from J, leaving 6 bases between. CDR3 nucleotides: TGCAGCGTTGAAGGGCGGCACTATGGCTACACCTTC. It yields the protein CSVEGRHYGYTF.

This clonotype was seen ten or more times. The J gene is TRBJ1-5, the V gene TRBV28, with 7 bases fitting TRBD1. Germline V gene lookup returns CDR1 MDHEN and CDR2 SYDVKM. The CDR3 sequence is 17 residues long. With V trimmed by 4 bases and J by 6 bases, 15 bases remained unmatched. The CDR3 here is CASSSSRTGFGVQPQHF. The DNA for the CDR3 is TGTGCCAGCAGTTCCTCTCGGACAGGTTTTGGAGTTCAGCCCCAGCATTTT.

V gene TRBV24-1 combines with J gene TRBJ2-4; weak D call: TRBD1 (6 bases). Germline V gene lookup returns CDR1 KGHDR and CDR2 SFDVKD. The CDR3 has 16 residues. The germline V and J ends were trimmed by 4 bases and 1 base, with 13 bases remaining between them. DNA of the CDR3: TGTGCCACCAGTGAGGGCGCAGGGGCGGCCAAAAACATTCAGTACTTC. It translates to CATSEGAGAAKNIQYF.

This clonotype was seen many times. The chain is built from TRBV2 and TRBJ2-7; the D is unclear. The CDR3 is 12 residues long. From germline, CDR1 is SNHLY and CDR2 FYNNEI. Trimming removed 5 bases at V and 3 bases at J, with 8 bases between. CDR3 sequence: CASSSALYEQYF. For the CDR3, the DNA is TGTGCCAGCAGTTCGGCCCTCTACGAGCAGTACTTC.

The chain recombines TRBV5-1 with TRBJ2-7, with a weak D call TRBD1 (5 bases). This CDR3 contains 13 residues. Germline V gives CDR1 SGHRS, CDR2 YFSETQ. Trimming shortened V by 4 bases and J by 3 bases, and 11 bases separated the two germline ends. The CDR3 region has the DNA TGCGCCAGCAGCCATCAGGGTTACTACGAGCAGTACTTC. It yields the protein CASSHQGYYEQYF.

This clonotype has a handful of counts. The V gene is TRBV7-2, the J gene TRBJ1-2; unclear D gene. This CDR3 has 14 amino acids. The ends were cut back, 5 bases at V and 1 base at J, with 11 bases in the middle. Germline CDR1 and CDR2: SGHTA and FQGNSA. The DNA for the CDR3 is TGTGCCAGCAGCATTGACGGTTTTAACTATGGCTACACCTTC. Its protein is CASSIDGFNYGYTF.

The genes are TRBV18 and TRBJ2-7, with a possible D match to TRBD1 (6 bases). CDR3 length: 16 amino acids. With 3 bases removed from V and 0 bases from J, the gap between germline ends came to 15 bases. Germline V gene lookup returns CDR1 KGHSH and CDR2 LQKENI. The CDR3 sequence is CASSPGQLGISYEQYF. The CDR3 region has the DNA TGTGCCAGCTCACCCGGACAGCTTGGAATCTCCTACGAGCAGTACTTC.

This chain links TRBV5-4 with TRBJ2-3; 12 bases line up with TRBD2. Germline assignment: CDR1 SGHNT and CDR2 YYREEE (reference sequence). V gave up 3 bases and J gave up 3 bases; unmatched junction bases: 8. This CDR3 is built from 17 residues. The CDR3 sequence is CASSSLTSGSTTDTQYF. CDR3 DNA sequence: TGTGCCAGCAGCTCCTTGACTAGCGGGAGTACGACAGATACGCAGTATTTT. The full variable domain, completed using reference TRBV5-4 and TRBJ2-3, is ETGVTQSPTHLIKTRGQQVTLRCSSQSGHNTVSWYQQALGQGPQFIFQYYREEENGRGNFPPRFSGLQFPNYSSELNVNALELDDSALYLCASSSLTSGSTTDTQYFGPGTRLTVL.

CDR3 nucleotides: TGTGCCAGCAGTGGTCACTGGAGGGCCCAAGAGACCCAGTACTTC. This codes for CASSGHWRAQETQYF. The rearrangement joins TRBV6-1 to TRBJ2-5, with D tentatively TRBD2 (6 bases). The CDR3 is 15 residues long. Germline CDR1 and CDR2: MNHNS and SASEGT. V lost 4 bases and J 1 base, leaving 13 bases between the germline ends.